The 32 T cell receptor beta chains listed next were all sequenced from one sample in a study of blood T cell repertoires in COVID-19. The protocol was immunoSEQ multiplex PCR, while the TCRdb copy is restricted to in-frame clones and leaves out a portion. Found here are hundreds of thousands of clones, about 79% of them singletons; the top ten hold over 7.5%. What was sequenced was peripheral blood. The source is a man older than 75 with acute or convalescent COVID-19.

The chain employs TRBV29-1 and TRBJ2-3, with 7 bases matching TRBD2. V trimming: 5 bases; J trimming: 6 bases; junction bases outside the gene matches: 17. CDR3 length equals 16 residues. CDR1 SQVTM and CDR2 ANQGSEA come from the germline V gene. In nucleotides, the CDR3 is TGCAGCGTTAAAGGAGATGTGTCGGGAGGTCGGGATACGCAGTATTTT. Residues: CSVKGDVSGGRDTQYF.

The rearrangement joins TRBV11-1 to TRBJ2-7; D might be TRBD1 (5 bases). The germline gives CDR1 SGHAT, CDR2 FQDESV (reference sequence). The CDR3 contains 14 residues. The V end lost 4 bases, the J end lost 1 base, and 11 bases lay between the germline ends. DNA for the CDR3: TGTGCCAGCAGCTATACAGACAGATCCTACGAGCAGTACTTC. Protein sequence: CASSYTDRSYEQYF.

The chain's CDR3 is CASSPLDRAREAFF. The DNA of the CDR3 is TGTGCCAGCTCACCACTCGACAGGGCGCGTGAAGCTTTCTTT. The V gene is TRBV18, the J gene TRBJ1-1, with 7 positions matching TRBD1. With V trimmed by 1 base and J by 7 bases, 6 bases remained unmatched. The CDR3 is made up of 14 amino acids. CDR1 is KGHSH, CDR2 LQKENI, per germline.

The J gene is TRBJ2-5, the V gene TRBV11-2, with 11 bases matching TRBD2. This CDR3 has 16 residues. V lost 5 bases and J lost 3; bases outside the gene matches: 8. Germline values: CDR1 SGHAT, CDR2 FQNNGV. The CDR3 sequence: CASSQFGGLAEETQYF. The CDR3 region has the DNA TGTGCCAGCAGCCAATTTGGGGGACTAGCGGAAGAGACCCAGTACTTC.

This chain uses TRBV19 with TRBJ2-1; perhaps TRBD2 as D (6 bases). Trimming pared 4 bases from V and 8 bases from J, leaving 18 bases between. Germline values: CDR1 LNHDA, CDR2 SQIVND (reference sequence). This CDR3 region has 15 residues. The CDR3 sequence is CASSRREVAIDEQFF. In DNA, the CDR3 is TGTGCCAGTAGTAGGCGGGAAGTCGCGATCGATGAGCAGTTCTTC.

The chain is built from TRBV12-3 or TRBV12-4 and TRBJ1-1, with a possible D match to TRBD1 (5 bases). The CDR3 covers 13 residues. V dropped 2 bases and J dropped 6 bases, with 10 bases sitting between them. Here the CDR3 reads CASSLMQGAEAFF. The CDR3 region has the DNA TGTGCCAGCAGTTTAATGCAGGGCGCTGAAGCTTTCTTT.

The rearrangement joins TRBV5-1 to TRBJ1-5; possible D gene TRBD1, 5 bases. From germline, CDR1 is SGHRS and CDR2 YFSETQ. With 0 bases removed from V and 3 bases from J, the gap between germline ends came to 16 bases. The CDR3 length is 17 residues. The CDR3 bases are TGCGCCAGCAGCTTGGACATAACCGGGGGAAACAATCAGCCCCAGCATTTT. Amino acid sequence: CASSLDITGGNNQPQHF. The full variable domain, rest sourced from reference TRBV5-1 and TRBJ1-5, is KAGVTQTPRYLIKTRGQQVTLSCSPISGHRSVSWYQQTPGQGLQFLFEYFSETQRNKGNFPGRFSGRQFSNSRSEMNVSTLELGDSALYLCASSLDITGGNNQPQHFGDGTRLSIL.

This chain links TRBV20-1 with TRBJ2-1; D perhaps matches TRBD1 (6 bases). The V and J ends lost 3 bases and 6 bases respectively, with 15 bases between them. The CDR3 sequence is 14 residues long. CDR1 DFQATT and CDR2 SNEGSKA come from the germline V gene (reference sequence). The CDR3 sequence is CSASPTGLGNEQFF. As DNA, the CDR3 is TGCAGTGCTAGTCCCACAGGGCTGGGCAATGAGCAGTTCTTC.

The J gene is TRBJ2-1, the V gene TRBV9, with TRBD2 matching over 14 bases. The CDR3 covers 14 residues. In germline, CDR1 is SGDLS, CDR2 YYNGEE. J was trimmed by 15 bases and V by 5 bases; bases with no gene match: 10. CDR3 in DNA: TGTGCCAGCAGTTTTACCGGGACTAGCGGGAGTCCGTTCTTC. Encoded protein: CASSFTGTSGSPFF.

The chain joins TRBV24-1 to TRBJ2-6; D gene uncertain. V lost 10 bases to trimming and J lost 0 bases, with 6 bases between them. The CDR3 spans 13 residues. Per germline, CDR1 KGHDR and CDR2 SFDVKD. CDR3: CATQSSGANVLTF. The CDR3 DNA reads TGTGCCACACAGAGCTCTGGGGCCAACGTCCTGACTTTC.

In this sample, this clone turned up a few times. The chain has TRBV4-2 and TRBJ2-5; D is perhaps TRBD1 (5 bases). Per germline, CDR1 LGHNA and CDR2 YNFKEQ. The CDR3 length is 14 residues. The V end lost 3 bases, the J end lost 5 bases, and 13 bases lay between the germline ends. This CDR3 reads CASSHTQGLETQYF. In DNA form, the CDR3 reads TGTGCCAGCAGCCACACCCAGGGTTTGGAGACCCAGTACTTC.

This clone appeared once. The chain couples TRBV4-1 to TRBJ1-6; D is perhaps TRBD1 (6 bases). V shed 2 bases and J shed 2 bases, with 10 bases lying between them. The CDR3 totals 16 residues. Germline lookup yields CDR1 MGHRA and CDR2 YSYEKL. Written as DNA, the CDR3 is TGCGCCAGCAGCCAACAACAGGGACCCTATAATTCACCCCTCCACTTT. Translation: CASSQQQGPYNSPLHF.

The V and J genes are TRBV30 and TRBJ2-4, with a possible D match to TRBD1 (5 bases). V lost 1 base, J lost 1 base, and 5 bases lay in between. CDR3 size: 13 residues. Germline CDR1 and CDR2: GTSNPN and SVGIG (reference sequence). CDR3 nucleotides: TGTGCCTGGAGTGAGGGGGCCAAAAACATTCAGTACTTC. Translation gives CAWSEGAKNIQYF.

This clone was recorded once. The V and J genes are TRBV20-1 and TRBJ2-7; no firm D call. Trimming removed 3 bases at V and 0 bases at J, with 12 bases between. CDR1 and CDR2 (germline): DFQATT, SNEGSKA (reference sequence). The CDR3 is made up of 14 amino acids. The CDR3 DNA is TGCAGTGCTAGTGTAGGCGGCAGCTCCTACGAGCAGTACTTC. This codes for CSASVGGSSYEQYF.

The J gene is TRBJ1-2, the V gene TRBV6-5; TRBD1 is a possible D gene (6 bases). The CDR3 has 13 residues. Germline assignment: CDR1 MNHEY and CDR2 SVGAGI. V gave up 6 bases and J gave up 2 bases, with 10 bases separating them. The CDR3: CASSVDRNYGYTF. CDR3 nucleotides: TGTGCCAGCAGCGTAGACAGGAACTATGGCTACACCTTC.

The chain uses TRBV28 and TRBJ1-1; 10 positions match TRBD1. The V gene end was trimmed by 5 bases and the J gene end by 11 bases; junction bases not matched to a gene: 8. Germline V gives CDR1 MDHEN, CDR2 SYDVKM. CDR3 length: 13 residues. The CDR3: CASSPGQGGHAFF. The CDR3 DNA reads as TGTGCCAGCAGTCCTGGACAGGGGGGACACGCTTTCTTT.

This clone was seen just once. This chain links TRBV18 with TRBJ2-7; 9 bases match TRBD1. V dropped 3 bases and J dropped 4; count of bases not matched to a gene: 16. CDR3 length equals 18 residues. The germline V gene has CDR1 KGHSH and CDR2 LQKENI. CDR3 protein: CASSPARPGQGSWYEQYF. The CDR3 DNA follows: TGTGCCAGCTCACCTGCACGTCCGGGACAGGGAAGCTGGTACGAGCAGTACTTC.

The chain combines TRBV27 with TRBJ2-7; possible D gene TRBD2, 5 bases. CDR1 MNHEY and CDR2 SMNVEV come from the germline V gene (reference sequence). The CDR3 is made up of 14 amino acids. Deletions cut 7 bases from V and 1 base from J, with 14 bases between. CDR3 sequence (DNA): TGTGCCAGCATTCACCTCGGCGGGTCCTACGAGCAGTACTTC. This codes for CASIHLGGSYEQYF.

This clone came up once. J is TRBJ2-7 and V is TRBV6-5; TRBD1 matches at 8 bases. This CDR3 has 13 residues. Trimming cost V 6 bases and J 3 bases; bases outside gene matches: 4. Germline V gene data show CDR1 as MNHEY and CDR2 as SVGAGI. The CDR3 protein is CASRVRGHYEQYF. CDR3 in DNA: TGTGCCAGCAGGGTCAGGGGGCACTACGAGCAGTACTTC.

The gene calls are TRBV5-4 and TRBJ2-3; 10 nucleotides line up with TRBD2. With V trimmed by 3 bases and J by 2 bases, 3 bases remained unmatched. CDR1 SGHNT and CDR2 YYREEE come from the germline V gene (reference sequence). CDR3 length equals 15 residues. CDR3 nucleotides: TGTGCCAGCAGCTCCCTAGCGGGGGTCACAGATACGCAGTATTTT. It is translated as CASSSLAGVTDTQYF.

V and J are TRBV6-5 and TRBJ1-1; D is unclear. CDR1 and CDR2 (germline): MNHEY, SVGAGI. The CDR3 runs to 14 residues. The V and J ends lost 0 bases and 5 bases respectively, with 10 bases between them. The CDR3 spells CASSYSSTGTEAFF. CDR3 DNA sequence: TGTGCCAGCAGTTACTCTTCGACGGGGACTGAAGCTTTCTTT.

In its sample, this clone was seen a few times. This chain uses TRBV6-5 with TRBJ1-1; the match to TRBD1 covers 7 bases. The CDR3 totals 13 residues. CDR1 is MNHEY, CDR2 SVGAGI, per germline. Trimming took 4 bases from V and 11 from J; bases not matched to a gene: 10. The DNA for the CDR3 is TGTGCCAGCAGTTCAAGGGACAGACCCGAGGCTTTCTTT. Amino acids: CASSSRDRPEAFF.

The V and J genes are TRBV5-1 and TRBJ2-3, with TRBD1 identical over 8 bases. With V trimmed by 4 bases and J by 4 bases, 8 bases remained unmatched. The CDR3 contains 15 residues. Germline loops: CDR1 SGHRS, CDR2 YFSETQ. The CDR3 loop reads CASSLRDRGSDTQYF. CDR3 bases: TGCGCCAGCAGCCTGCGTGACAGGGGATCAGATACGCAGTATTTT.

This chain joins TRBV11-2 and TRBJ2-7; 7 nucleotides line up with TRBD1. V lost 0 bases, J lost 5 bases, and 10 bases stayed unmatched. CDR1 SGHAT and CDR2 FQNNGV come from the germline V gene. This CDR3 is built from 16 residues. The CDR3 loop is CASSLEAGGWSDEQYF. The DNA of the CDR3 is TGTGCCAGCAGCTTAGAGGCAGGGGGATGGTCGGACGAGCAGTACTTC.

V and J are TRBV5-8 and TRBJ2-7; 8 bases line up with TRBD1. The V and J ends lost 5 bases and 6 bases, in that order; junction bases with no gene match: 4. The CDR3 length is 12 residues. Per germline, CDR1 SGHTS and CDR2 YDEGEE. The CDR3 loop is CASSLDRGEQYF. As DNA, the CDR3 is TGTGCCAGCAGTTTAGACAGGGGCGAGCAGTACTTC.

The CDR3 region has the DNA TGTGCCAGCAGCTCAAACCGGGTTCCCCCTGAAGCTTTCTTT. It encodes CASSSNRVPPEAFF. The gene calls are TRBV7-9 and TRBJ1-1; unclear D gene. Looked up from germline, CDR1 is SEHNR and CDR2 is FQNEAQ (reference sequence). The V end was cut by 4 bases, the J end by 6 bases, with 15 bases between. The CDR3 runs to 14 residues.

This chain uses TRBV10-3 with TRBJ2-1; unclear D gene. The CDR3 consists of 14 residues. V shed 5 bases and J shed 5 bases, with 13 bases lying between them. From germline, CDR1 is ENHRY and CDR2 SYGVKD. DNA of the CDR3: TGTGCCATCAGTCCTGGTCAGGCTAACAATGAGCAGTTCTTC. Translated: CAISPGQANNEQFF.

The chain combines TRBV11-3 with TRBJ2-3, with 9 bases lining up with TRBD2. CDR3 size: 16 residues. The junction had 18 bases not matched to a gene; V was cut back by 3 bases and J by 14 bases. The germline V gene encodes CDR1 SGHNT and CDR2 YENEEA. CDR3 sequence (DNA): TGTGCCAGCAGCTTCCGATCAGTAGCGGGAGCACCCAGGCTGTATTTT. This sequence encodes CASSFRSVAGAPRLYF. The full variable domain, with the rest looked up from reference TRBV11-3 and TRBJ2-3, is EAGVVQSPRYKIIEKKQPVAFWCNPISGHNTLYWYLQNLGQGPELLIRYENEEAVDDSQLPKDRFSAERLKGVDSTLKIQPAELGDSAVYLCASSFRSVAGAPRLYFGPGTRLTVL.

This chain uses TRBV20-1 with TRBJ2-4; D may be TRBD2 (6 bases). The ends were cut back, 6 bases at V and 8 bases at J, with 8 bases in the middle. Germline V CDR1 and CDR2: DFQATT, SNEGSKA (reference sequence). The CDR3 covers 10 residues. The CDR3 DNA reads as TGCAGTGCCGGGGACTACATTCAGTACTTC. It specifies CSAGDYIQYF.

This clone was observed a handful of times. V and J are TRBV6-6 and TRBJ2-2, with D perhaps matching TRBD1 (6 bases). Trimming took off 10 bases at V and 0 bases at J, with 15 bases between the two ends. Germline loops: CDR1 MNHNY, CDR2 SVGAGI (reference sequence). This CDR3 spans 15 amino acids. CDR3 sequence: CATTKQGANTGELFF. CDR3 bases: TGTGCCACCACAAAACAGGGCGCGAACACCGGGGAGCTGTTTTTT.

V is TRBV19 and J is TRBJ2-6, with D possibly TRBD2 on 6 matching bases. CDR3 length: 15 residues. V was clipped by 3 bases and J by 1 base, with 7 bases between them. CDR1 and CDR2 (germline): LNHDA, SQIVND (reference sequence). CDR3: CASSIGGSGANVLTF. DNA for the CDR3: TGTGCCAGTAGTATCGGGGGATCTGGGGCCAACGTCCTGACTTTC.

V gene TRBV2 combines with J gene TRBJ1-2, with 9 bases matching TRBD1. This CDR3 region has 15 residues. The junction had 12 bases not matched to a gene; V was cut back by 5 bases and J by 8 bases. Germline V gene sequence: CDR1 SNHLY, CDR2 FYNNEI. In DNA, the CDR3 is TGTGCCAGCAGTCAAGACTACAGGGGGCAGGAAGGCTACACCTTC. It encodes CASSQDYRGQEGYTF.